One and the same sample provided the 24 T cell receptor beta chains below, sequenced in a study of CD8 T cells in ankylosing spondylitis. Study-wide results and limits: A TCR beta motif of about eight highly homologous variants appeared characteristic of ankylosing spondylitis blood.

TCRdb redid the calling of the 5' RACE reads with MiXCR, one entry per CDR3 protein. The sample shows some 840,000 distinct CDR3 sequences, 12% of them seen only once. Their antigen targets remain unknown. Sample: blood, either unsorted or a sorted T cell fraction (not recorded which). These receptors came from a male donor with ankylosing spondylitis.

In its sample, this clonotype was seen many times. The chain uses TRBV7-8 and TRBJ1-3; 8 positions match TRBD1. Germline V CDR1 and CDR2: SGHVS, FQNEAQ. The CDR3 consists of 12 residues. The junction had 3 bases not matched to a gene; V was cut back by 5 bases and J by 9 bases. In DNA, the CDR3 is TGTGCCAGCAGCCGTGACAGGGGCACCATATATTTT. Translation gives CASSRDRGTIYF.

The sample holds a few counts of this clonotype. The chain carries TRBV20-1 and TRBJ1-5; D is perhaps TRBD1 (5 bases). Trimming took off 0 bases at V and 2 bases at J, with 14 bases between the two ends. Germline V gene sequence: CDR1 DFQATT, CDR2 SNEGSKA (reference sequence). This CDR3 contains 16 residues. CDR3 region: CSARDWGVVGNQPQHF. The CDR3 bases are TGCAGTGCTAGAGATTGGGGGGTCGTGGGCAATCAGCCCCAGCATTTT.

The chain uses TRBV14 and TRBJ1-1; no clear D gene. Germline V gene sequence: CDR1 SGHDN, CDR2 FVKESK. V was cut by 4 bases and J by 12 bases, with 18 bases left in between. The CDR3 has 13 residues. In DNA form, the CDR3 reads TGTGCCAGCAGCCTGGGTTTAATGTCGGGAACTTTCTTT. Residues: CASSLGLMSGTFF.

This clonotype appeared a few times. The DNA of the CDR3 is TGTGCCAGCAGCTTAAGGTTCCACGAGCAGTACTTC. Encoded protein: CASSLRFHEQYF. The rearrangement uses TRBV7-2 and TRBJ2-7; no reliable D call. The V end lost 2 bases, the J end lost 5 bases, and 7 bases lay between the germline ends. From germline, CDR1 is SGHTA and CDR2 FQGNSA. The CDR3 spans 12 residues.

V gene TRBV28 combines with J gene TRBJ2-7; no reliable D call. Deletions cut 3 bases from V and 3 bases from J, with 12 bases between. Germline V gives CDR1 MDHEN, CDR2 SYDVKM. The CDR3 runs 14 residues. CDR3 sequence (DNA): TGTGCCAGCAGTTTGACCAGTCCTGGCTACGAGCAGTACTTC. Its translation is CASSLTSPGYEQYF.

This clonotype was observed at least ten times. The genes are TRBV20-1 and TRBJ2-7; TRBD1 matches at 7 bases. The CDR3 consists of 13 residues. The germline V gene encodes CDR1 DFQATT and CDR2 SNEGSKA (reference sequence). The V gene end was trimmed by 5 bases and the J gene end by 4 bases; junction bases not matched to a gene: 8. For the CDR3, the DNA is TGCAGTGCTTATGACAGGGCCAGTTACGAGCAGTACTTC. Its protein is CSAYDRASYEQYF.

This clonotype was counted a few times. V gene TRBV20-1 combines with J gene TRBJ1-4; TRBD1 is a possible D gene (6 bases). The CDR3 sequence is 14 residues long. In germline, CDR1 is DFQATT, CDR2 SNEGSKA (reference sequence). V was cut by 4 bases and J by 5 bases, with 14 bases left in between. CDR3 sequence (DNA): TGCAGTGCTAAGGTCCGGGGGCTGAATGAAAAACTGTTTTTT. The encoded protein is CSAKVRGLNEKLFF.

V and J are TRBV10-3 and TRBJ2-5; no clear D. Trimming removed 8 bases at V and 0 bases at J, with 16 bases between. Germline loops: CDR1 ENHRY, CDR2 SYGVKD. The CDR3 spans 15 residues. The CDR3 sequence: CAIASRALYQETQYF. The CDR3 DNA follows: TGTGCCATCGCCTCCCGGGCGTTGTACCAAGAGACCCAGTACTTC.

The rearrangement uses TRBV5-4 and TRBJ2-1, with D perhaps matching TRBD2 (6 bases). Trimming pared 9 bases from V and 8 bases from J, leaving 21 bases between. The CDR3 loop spans 14 amino acids. Germline V lookup: CDR1 SGHNT, CDR2 YYREEE (reference sequence). DNA for the CDR3: TGTGCCAAACAGACGGGGGACTGGTATGATGAGCAGTTCTTC. Translating it yields CAKQTGDWYDEQFF.

This rearrangement joins TRBV28 to TRBJ2-1; 10 bases agree with TRBD2. Germline CDR1 and CDR2: MDHEN and SYDVKM. This CDR3 contains 15 residues. The V and J ends lost 6 bases and 4 bases, in that order; junction bases with no gene match: 6. Written as DNA, the CDR3 is TGTGCCAGCAGCTCTAGCGGGAGAGGATACAATGAGCAGTTCTTC. This gives the protein CASSSSGRGYNEQFF.

This clonotype has ten or more counts. The chain combines TRBV4-3 with TRBJ2-1; 9 bases agree with TRBD2. Germline CDR1 reads LGHNA; CDR2 reads YSLEER. V trimming: 0 bases; J trimming: 5 bases; junction bases outside the gene matches: 5. This CDR3 comprises 16 residues. The CDR3 is CASSQDRVAGDNEQFF. CDR3 sequence (DNA): TGCGCCAGCAGCCAAGATCGAGTAGCGGGAGACAATGAGCAGTTCTTC.

The chain carries TRBV11-1 and TRBJ2-3; D remains unclear. Germline V gene lookup returns CDR1 SGHAT and CDR2 FQDESV (reference sequence). The CDR3 has 18 residues. Deletions cut 3 bases from V and 1 base from J, with 20 bases between. As DNA, the CDR3 is TGTGCCAGCAGCTTGGACCGAGTGGTGGGAATCGGCACAGATACGCAGTATTTT. Amino acid sequence: CASSLDRVVGIGTDTQYF.

For this clonotype: It is likely a read error, because the conserved phenylalanine at the end of the CDR3 is missing. The chain combines TRBV29-1 with TRBJ2-3, with a possible D match to TRBD2 (6 bases). The V and J ends lost 3 bases and 10 bases respectively, with 14 bases between them. The germline gives CDR1 SQVTM, CDR2 ANQGSEA. CDR3 length: 12 residues. As DNA, the CDR3 is TGCAGCGTTGACGGGACTTCGTGGGCGCAGTATTCT. It yields the protein CSVDGTSWAQYS.

The CDR3 sequence: CASSLAQGDEQFF. CDR3 bases: TGCGCCAGCAGCTTGGCGCAGGGCGATGAGCAGTTCTTC. This rearrangement joins TRBV5-1 to TRBJ2-1; tentatively, D is TRBD1 (5 bases). V dropped 0 bases and J dropped 8 bases, with 9 bases sitting between them. This CDR3 is 13 amino acids long. Germline loops: CDR1 SGHRS, CDR2 YFSETQ.

The DNA for the CDR3 is TGCAGTCCTCCGGGGGCAGAGACCCAGTACTTC. Residues: CSPPGAETQYF. The rearrangement joins TRBV20-1 to TRBJ2-5, with D perhaps being TRBD1 or TRBD2 (6 bases each). V gave up 8 bases and J gave up 4 bases, with 11 bases separating them. This CDR3 is built from 11 residues. Germline lookup yields CDR1 DFQATT and CDR2 SNEGSKA (reference sequence).

The gene calls are TRBV7-8 and TRBJ1-5; D not resolved. The V gene lost 1 base and the J gene lost 4 bases, with 14 bases spanning the gap. Germline lookup yields CDR1 SGHVS and CDR2 FQNEAQ. CDR3 size: 16 residues. CDR3 in DNA: TGTGCCAGCAGCTTAGGAGCGGTCCACCTTAATCAGCCCCAGCATTTT. Protein sequence: CASSLGAVHLNQPQHF.

This clonotype was seen a few times. This rearrangement joins TRBV4-2 to TRBJ2-1; D uncertain. Germline V gives CDR1 LGHNA, CDR2 YNFKEQ. With 4 bases removed from V and 9 bases from J, the gap between germline ends came to 19 bases. CDR3 length equals 15 residues. CDR3 bases: TGTGCCAGCAGCCTGCCGACTGGTGTATGGGTTGAGCAGTTCTTC. It encodes CASSLPTGVWVEQFF.

This clonotype appeared a few times. The chain uses TRBV4-1 and TRBJ1-1; D might be TRBD1 (5 bases). Trimming pared 1 base from V and 6 bases from J, leaving 21 bases between. Looked up from germline, CDR1 is MGHRA and CDR2 is YSYEKL. The CDR3 runs 17 residues. CDR3 DNA sequence: TGCGCCAGCAGCCAAGTCAGGGCTCGGCCCTCGGGCGCTGAAGCTTTCTTT. It is translated as CASSQVRARPSGAEAFF.

Points on this clonotype: At one of its ends the junction is not consistent with the germline gene, which may arise from a read error. The DNA for the CDR3 is TGCCTCGCAGGGGGGGGCCGAGTCGCAGATACGCAGTATTTT. This gives the protein CLAGGGRVADTQYF. This chain connects TRBV7-8 to TRBJ2-3; tentatively, D is TRBD1 or TRBD2 (7 bases each). CDR1 SGHVS and CDR2 FQNEAQ come from the germline V gene. The CDR3 length is 14 residues. Full variable domain (missing parts from reference TRBV7-8 and TRBJ2-3): GAGVSQSPRYKVAKRGQDVALRCDPISGHVSLFWYQQALGQGPEFLTYFQNEAQLDKSGLPSDRFFAERPEGSVSTLKIQRTQQEDSAVYLCLAGGGRVADTQYFGPGTRLTVL.

This clonotype was picked up a small number of times. CDR3 protein: CASSYPSASGFSYNEQFF. As DNA, the CDR3 is TGTGCCAGCAGTTACCCTTCGGCTAGCGGGTTCTCCTACAATGAGCAGTTCTTC. This rearrangement joins TRBV6-2 or TRBV6-3 to TRBJ2-1; 8 bases line up with TRBD2. Germline-derived CDR1 and CDR2 are MNHEY and SVGEGT. Germline trimming cut 2 bases from V and 0 bases from J; bases unmatched to any gene: 9. This CDR3 contains 18 residues.

The chain joins TRBV6-5 to TRBJ2-5; no firm D call. This CDR3 has 18 residues. Germline CDR1 reads MNHEY; CDR2 reads SVGAGI. With 0 bases removed from V and 1 base from J, the gap between germline ends came to 18 bases. The CDR3 region is CASSYSIEQGRPQETQYF. The CDR3 DNA sequence: TGTGCCAGCAGTTACTCGATCGAGCAAGGGCGGCCCCAAGAGACCCAGTACTTC.

V and J are TRBV4-3 and TRBJ2-2, with D possibly matching TRBD2 (6 bases). Trimming pared 0 bases from V and 1 base from J, leaving 12 bases between. Per germline, CDR1 LGHNA and CDR2 YSLEER. The CDR3 loop spans 17 amino acids. The CDR3 DNA reads as TGCGCCAGCAGCCAAGACGGGAGACACCTGAACACCGGGGAGCTGTTTTTT. Translated, it gives CASSQDGRHLNTGELFF.

There are a few counts of this clonotype. This rearrangement joins TRBV20-1 to TRBJ2-3; TRBD2 is a possible D gene (5 bases). Germline values: CDR1 DFQATT, CDR2 SNEGSKA (reference sequence). The CDR3 covers 15 residues. V lost 4 bases, J lost 0 bases, and 14 bases lay in between. The CDR3 is CSANPSGTSTDTQYF. The CDR3 nucleotides are TGCAGTGCTAACCCCAGCGGCACTAGCACAGATACGCAGTATTTT.

This clonotype has only a few counts. The gene calls are TRBV15 and TRBJ2-5; TRBD1 matches at 8 bases. The junction had 8 bases not matched to a gene; V was cut back by 3 bases and J by 5 bases. The CDR3 runs 15 residues. Per the germline V gene, CDR1 is LNHNV and CDR2 is YYDKDF (reference sequence). CDR3 protein: CATSRKGQEIETQYF. The CDR3 region has the DNA TGTGCCACCAGCAGGAAGGGACAGGAGATCGAGACCCAGTACTTC.